A selection of T cell receptor beta chains follows, all from one sample in a study of human T cells and chemical hapten exposure. TCRdb reprocessed the RACE reads via MiXCR and lists one record per CDR3 protein. This sample yields some 74,000 distinct CDR3 sequences, of which 14% are seen a single time; about 4.9% belongs to the top ten. The sequencing here drew on whole blood, taken in connection with sensitization to the hapten diphenylcyclopropenone (DPC). The source is a woman aged 45 to 65 with alopecia areata. Some clones in this sample may be carry-over from other donors' samples. Both conserved end residues are part of each CDR3. A D gene is named only where the DNA matches it firmly. The size of a clone is reported for some rows only, either as once, few or many, or as a class for expanded clones.

>TRBJ2-7|TRBD2|TRBV4-2|-
TGTGCCAGCAGCCAAGACTCTAGCGGGGAATACGAGCAGTACTTC
CASSQDSSGEYEQYF
>TRBJ2-3|TRBD2|TRBV11-2|few
TGTGCCAGCAGCTATAGCGGGAGTGCAGATACGCAGTATTTT
CASSYSGSADTQYF
>TRBJ2-5|-|TRBV29-1|many
TGCAGCGCCTTGACAGGCCGAGAGACCCAGTACTTC
CSALTGRETQYF
>TRBJ2-1|TRBD1|TRBV20-1|many
TGCAGTGCTAGATCCCCGGGACAGGGGGCTCTCAATGAGCAGTTCTTC
CSARSPGQGALNEQFF
>TRBJ2-3|TRBD2|TRBV18|-
TGTGCCAGCTCACCAATCGCTAGCGGGAGGAGCACAGATACGCAGTATTTT
CASSPIASGRSTDTQYF
>TRBJ2-2|-|TRBV4-1|many
TGCGCCAGCAGCCAAGACAGACTCCTAATCACCGGGGAGCTGTTTTTT
CASSQDRLLITGELFF
>TRBJ1-1|-|TRBV6-4|few
TGTGCCAGCAGTGCTGGGGGGAACACTGAAGCTTTCTTT
CASSAGGNTEAFF
>TRBJ1-5|-|TRBV5-6|few
TGTGCCAGCAGCTTGGTGGACATCAATCAGCCCCAGCATTTT
CASSLVDINQPQHF
>TRBJ1-1|-|TRBV29-1|few
TGCAGCGTCGATTTTCCAATGAACACTGAAGCTTTCTTT
CSVDFPMNTEAFF
>TRBJ2-1|-|TRBV11-2|many
TGTGCCAGCAGCTTAGATCGGCAGCCTTACAATGAGCAGTTCTTC
CASSLDRQPYNEQFF
>TRBJ2-3|-|TRBV28|many
TGTGCCAGCATCTCTAGCACAGATACGCAGTATTTT
CASISSTDTQYF
>TRBJ2-3|-|TRBV7-9|-
TGTGCCAGCAGCTTAGAACAGGCCTACACAGATACGCAGTATTTT
CASSLEQAYTDTQYF
>TRBJ1-3|-|TRBV6-4|few
TGTGCCAGCCCCAAAGGACACCCCGTACCCTCTGGAAACACCATATATTTT
CASPKGHPVPSGNTIYF
>TRBJ2-5|-|TRBV20-1|-
TGCAGTGCAAAGACTAGTTCAGGGGCCCAGTACTTC
CSAKTSSGAQYF
>TRBJ2-7|TRBD1|TRBV3-1|-
TGTGCCAGCAGCCACCGGGACAGAGCCTACGAGCAGTACTTC
CASSHRDRAYEQYF
>TRBJ2-7|TRBD2|TRBV6-2/TRBV6-3|few
TGTGCCAGCAAATTCGCGGCGGGAGGCCGAGGCCACTACGAGCAGTACTTC
CASKFAAGGRGHYEQYF
>TRBJ2-7|TRBD2|TRBV27|-
TGTGCCAGCAGTTTCAGCGGGAGGGAAGTCGGACCCTACGAGCAGTACTTC
CASSFSGREVGPYEQYF
>TRBJ2-4|-|TRBV20-1|-
TGCAGTGCTCAGACACAAATGGCAGACATTCAGTACTTC
CSAQTQMADIQYF
>TRBJ1-6|-|TRBV20-1|few
TGCAGTGCACAGAAATGGGAGCTTAGCTCCTATAATTCACCCCTCCACTTT
CSAQKWELSSYNSPLHF
>TRBJ2-7|-|TRBV5-1|-
TGCGCCAGCAGCTTGGCAGGGGTAGGCGACGAGCAGTACTTC
CASSLAGVGDEQYF
>TRBJ1-2|-|TRBV11-2|many
TGTGCCAGCAGCCCGACCCCGCGAGGGACTAACTATGGCTACACCTTC
CASSPTPRGTNYGYTF
>TRBJ1-5|TRBD1|TRBV28|few
TGTGCCAGCAGTTCGACAGGGGGCGGAGGGAGCAATCAGCCCCAGCATTTT
CASSSTGGGGSNQPQHF
>TRBJ1-5|-|TRBV27|-
TGTGCCAGCAGTTTATCCAGATATAGCAATCAGCCCCAGCATTTT
CASSLSRYSNQPQHF
>TRBJ1-5|-|TRBV10-2|-
TGCGCCAGCAGTGATCGGGAGGGCAATCAGCCCCAGCATTTT
CASSDREGNQPQHF
>TRBJ2-2|-|TRBV14|many
TGTGCCAGCAGCCAAGTTAGGCTTACGGGGGAGCTGTTTTTT
CASSQVRLTGELFF
>TRBJ2-5|TRBD1|TRBV24-1|few
TGTGCCACCGCCGGGACAGTTCAAGAGACCCAGTACTTC
CATAGTVQETQYF
>TRBJ2-1|TRBD2|TRBV20-1|few
TGCAGTGCTAGCGGCGGGACTATAAATGAGCAGTTCTTC
CSASGGTINEQFF
>TRBJ1-1|-|TRBV7-9|many
TGTGCCAGCAGCTTAAGCTCAAGGGGAGGGACTGAAGCTTTCTTT
CASSLSSRGGTEAFF
>TRBJ2-7|-|TRBV4-3|few
TGCGCCAGCAGCCAAGATCCGAGACAAGCCTACGAGCAGTACTTC
CASSQDPRQAYEQYF
>TRBJ2-7|-|TRBV28|few
TGTGCCAGCAGATCAGGGTCCTACGAGCAGTACTTC
CASRSGSYEQYF
>TRBJ2-7|-|TRBV7-8|-
TGTGCCAGCACCGGCGAAAATGACCCCCTTTACGAGCAGTACTTC
CASTGENDPLYEQYF
>TRBJ2-3|TRBD2|TRBV20-1|few
TGCAGTGCTCTACTAGCGGGAGGGGGCACAGATACGCAGTATTTT
CSALLAGGGTDTQYF
>TRBJ1-2|-|TRBV19|-
TGTGCCAGTAGTGAAGCCGGGACTATCTATGGCTACACCTTC
CASSEAGTIYGYTF
>TRBJ1-4|-|TRBV2|-
TGTGCCAGCAGTGGGCAGCGGAATGAAAAACTGTTTTTT
CASSGQRNEKLFF
>TRBJ1-1|TRBD1|TRBV9|-
TGTGCCAGCTTCAAGGGCCCGGGACAGGGGAGAGTGAACACTGAAGCTTTCTTT
CASFKGPGQGRVNTEAFF
>TRBJ2-1|TRBD2|TRBV6-4|-
TGTGCCAGCAGTGACTCTGGGACTAGCTACAATGAGCAGTTCTTC
CASSDSGTSYNEQFF
>TRBJ2-7|-|TRBV14|few
TGTGCCAGCAGCCAAGCGTTAAGCTACGAGCAGTACTTC
CASSQALSYEQYF
>TRBJ2-3|TRBD2|TRBV6-6|many
TGTGCCAGCAAGATAACTAGCGAAACAGATACGCAGTATTTT
CASKITSETDTQYF
>TRBJ2-4|TRBD2|TRBV6-6|-
TGTGCCAGCAGTGATAGCGGGAAGGAAAACATTCAGTACTTC
CASSDSGKENIQYF
>TRBJ2-7|-|TRBV7-2|few
TGTGCCAGCAGCTCGACACCCGAGAATAACGAGCAGTACTTC
CASSSTPENNEQYF
>TRBJ2-1|-|TRBV7-2|many
TGTGCCAGCAGCTTAGTGGATTCCAGTGGAGAGCAGTTCTTC
CASSLVDSSGEQFF
>TRBJ2-1|-|TRBV7-6|-
TGTGCCAGCAGCTTCAACGGGAATGAGCAGTTCTTC
CASSFNGNEQFF
>TRBJ2-5|-|TRBV28|few
TGTGCCAGCAGTTTTATGTTTTTGGGGGGCGCGGAGACCCAGTACTTC
CASSFMFLGGAETQYF
>TRBJ2-2|TRBD2|TRBV6-5|few
TGTGCCAGCAGCCGACTAGCGGAGGGAACCGGGGAGCTGTTTTTT
CASSRLAEGTGELFF
>TRBJ1-2|-|TRBV20-1|-
TGCAGTGCTCGACACGCCGCCGGTTTTAACACCTTC
CSARHAAGFNTF
>TRBJ2-3|-|TRBV7-2|-
TGTGCCAGCAGCTTGATTAGCGGAGCAGATACGCAGTATTTT
CASSLISGADTQYF
>TRBJ2-2|TRBD2|TRBV7-9|-
TGTGCCAGCAGCTCAAAAAGACTAGCGGGAGCGGTCGGGGAGCTGTTTTTT
CASSSKRLAGAVGELFF
>TRBJ2-1|TRBD1|TRBV4-3|few
TGCGCCAGCAGCCAACTGACAGGGAAAAACTCTGGTGAGCAGTTCTTC
CASSQLTGKNSGEQFF
>TRBJ2-7|-|TRBV6-2/TRBV6-3|-
TGTGCCAGCAGGGTGACCTCGAGCTCCTACGAGCAGTACTTC
CASRVTSSSYEQYF
>TRBJ1-1|-|TRBV5-1|few
TGCGCCAGCAGCTTGATGGGGGGTGAAGCTTTCTTT
CASSLMGGEAFF
>TRBJ2-2|TRBD2|TRBV6-2/TRBV6-3|-
TGTGCCAGCAGTTACTCACCAGCGGGAGGGTCGAACACCGGGGAGCTGTTTTTT
CASSYSPAGGSNTGELFF
>TRBJ1-1|-|TRBV29-1|few
TGCAGCGTTCAGTTTAGGAACACTGAAGCTTTCTTT
CSVQFRNTEAFF
>TRBJ1-5|-|TRBV28|few
TGTGCCAGCAGTATACACAGCCGGGATCAGCCCCAGCATTTT
CASSIHSRDQPQHF
>TRBJ2-5|-|TRBV2|few
TGTGCCAGCATCATAACCCCGGGTACGGGTGAGACCCAGTACTTC
CASIITPGTGETQYF